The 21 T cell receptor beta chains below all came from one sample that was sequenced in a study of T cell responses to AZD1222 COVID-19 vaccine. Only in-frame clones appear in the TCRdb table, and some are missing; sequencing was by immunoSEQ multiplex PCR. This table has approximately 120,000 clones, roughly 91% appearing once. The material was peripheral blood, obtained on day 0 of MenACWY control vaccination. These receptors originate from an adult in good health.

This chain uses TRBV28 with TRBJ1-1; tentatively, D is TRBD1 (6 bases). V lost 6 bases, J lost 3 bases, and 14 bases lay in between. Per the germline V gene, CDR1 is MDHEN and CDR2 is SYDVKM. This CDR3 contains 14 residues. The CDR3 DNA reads TGTGCCAGCAGCATAGACAGGCCGGACACTGAAGCTTTCTTT. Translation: CASSIDRPDTEAFF.

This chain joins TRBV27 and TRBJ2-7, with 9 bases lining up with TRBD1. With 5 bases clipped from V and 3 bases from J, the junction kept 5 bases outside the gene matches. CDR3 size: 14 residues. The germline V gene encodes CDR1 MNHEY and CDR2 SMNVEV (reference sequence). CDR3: CASSNRGLIYEQYF. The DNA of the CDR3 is TGTGCCAGCAGTAACAGGGGGCTCATCTACGAGCAGTACTTC.

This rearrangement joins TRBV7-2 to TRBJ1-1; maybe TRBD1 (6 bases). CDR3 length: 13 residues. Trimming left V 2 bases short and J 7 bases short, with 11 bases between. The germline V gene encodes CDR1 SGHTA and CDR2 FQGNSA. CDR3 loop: CASSLRSGVEAFF. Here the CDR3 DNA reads TGTGCCAGCAGCTTACGATCAGGGGTTGAAGCTTTCTTT.

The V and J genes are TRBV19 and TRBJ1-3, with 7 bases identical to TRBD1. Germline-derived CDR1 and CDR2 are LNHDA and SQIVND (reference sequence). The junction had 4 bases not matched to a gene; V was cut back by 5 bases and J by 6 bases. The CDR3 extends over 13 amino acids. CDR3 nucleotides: TGTGCCAGTAGTCAACAGGGGACAAACACCATATATTTT. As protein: CASSQQGTNTIYF.

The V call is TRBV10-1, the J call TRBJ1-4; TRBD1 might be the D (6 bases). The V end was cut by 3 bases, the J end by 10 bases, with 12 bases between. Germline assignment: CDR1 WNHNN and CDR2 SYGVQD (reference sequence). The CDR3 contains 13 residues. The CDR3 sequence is CASSDGQPGKLFF. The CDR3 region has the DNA TGCGCCAGCAGTGATGGACAGCCGGGAAAACTGTTTTTT.

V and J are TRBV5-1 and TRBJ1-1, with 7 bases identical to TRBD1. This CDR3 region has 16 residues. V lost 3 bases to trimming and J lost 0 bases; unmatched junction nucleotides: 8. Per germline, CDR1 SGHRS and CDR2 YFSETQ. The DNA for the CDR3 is TGCGCCAGCAGCTCTACAGACAGGGTCATGAACACTGAAGCTTTCTTT. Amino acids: CASSSTDRVMNTEAFF.

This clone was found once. Here the CDR3 reads CASSLPGQDTDTQYF. The CDR3 nucleotides read TGTGCCAGCAGTCTCCCGGGACAAGACACAGATACGCAGTATTTT. The V gene is TRBV6-6, the J gene TRBJ2-3; D is possibly TRBD1 (6 bases). With 5 bases removed from V and 2 bases from J, the gap between germline ends came to 14 bases. The CDR3 runs 15 residues. Germline-derived CDR1 and CDR2 are MNHNY and SVGAGI (reference sequence).

In DNA form, the CDR3 reads TGTGCCTGGAGTGATACGAACACTGAAGCTTTCTTT. Residues: CAWSDTNTEAFF. The chain uses TRBV30 and TRBJ1-1; D is uncertain. Germline values: CDR1 GTSNPN, CDR2 SVGIG (reference sequence). This CDR3 comprises 12 residues. Trimming removed 1 base from V and 1 base from J, with 4 bases in between.

This CDR3 is CASSLTGQSGEQYF. CDR3 in DNA: TGTGCCAGCAGCTTAACGGGGCAATCGGGTGAGCAGTACTTC. The V call is TRBV7-2, the J call TRBJ2-7; D is perhaps TRBD1 or TRBD2 (5 bases each). CDR1 is SGHTA, CDR2 FQGNSA, per germline. The length of the CDR3 is 14 residues. The ends were cut back, 2 bases at V and 7 bases at J, with 15 bases in the middle.

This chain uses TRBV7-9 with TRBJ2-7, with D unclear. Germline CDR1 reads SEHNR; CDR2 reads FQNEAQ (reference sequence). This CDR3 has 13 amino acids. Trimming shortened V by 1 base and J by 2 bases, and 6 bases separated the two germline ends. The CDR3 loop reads CASSLVRTYEQYF. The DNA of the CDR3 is TGTGCCAGCAGCTTAGTCAGAACCTACGAGCAGTACTTC. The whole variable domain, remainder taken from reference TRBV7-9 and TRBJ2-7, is DTGVSQNPRHKITKRGQNVTFRCDPISEHNRLYWYRQTLGQGPEFLTYFQNEAQLEKSRLLSDRFSAERPKGSFSTLEIQRTEQGDSAMYLCASSLVRTYEQYFGPGTRLTVT.

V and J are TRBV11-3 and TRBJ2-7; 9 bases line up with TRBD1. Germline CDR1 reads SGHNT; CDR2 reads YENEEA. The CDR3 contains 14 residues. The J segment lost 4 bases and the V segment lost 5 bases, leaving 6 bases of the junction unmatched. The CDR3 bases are TGTGCCAGCAGCACTCGGGACAGGGAGTACGAGCAGTACTTC. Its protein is CASSTRDREYEQYF. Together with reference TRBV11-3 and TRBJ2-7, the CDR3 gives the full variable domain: EAGVVQSPRYKIIEKKQPVAFWCNPISGHNTLYWYLQNLGQGPELLIRYENEEAVDDSQLPKDRFSAERLKGVDSTLKIQPAELGDSAVYLCASSTRDREYEQYFGPGTRLTVT.

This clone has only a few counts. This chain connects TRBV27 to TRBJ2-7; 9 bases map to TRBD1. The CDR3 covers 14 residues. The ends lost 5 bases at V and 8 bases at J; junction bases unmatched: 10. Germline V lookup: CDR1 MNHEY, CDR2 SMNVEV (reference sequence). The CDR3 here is CASSPKGQGEKQYF. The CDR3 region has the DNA TGTGCCAGCAGTCCCAAGGGACAGGGTGAAAAGCAGTACTTC.

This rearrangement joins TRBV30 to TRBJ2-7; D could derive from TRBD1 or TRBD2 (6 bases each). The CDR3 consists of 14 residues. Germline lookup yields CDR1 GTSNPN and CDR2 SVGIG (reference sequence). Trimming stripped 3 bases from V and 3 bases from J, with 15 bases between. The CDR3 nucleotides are TGTGCCTGGAGGGGAGGACAGACCGACTACGAGCAGTACTTC. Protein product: CAWRGGQTDYEQYF.

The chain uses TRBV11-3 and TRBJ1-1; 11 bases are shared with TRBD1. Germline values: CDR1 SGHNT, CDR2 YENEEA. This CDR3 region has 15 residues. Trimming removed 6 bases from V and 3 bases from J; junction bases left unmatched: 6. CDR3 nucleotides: TGTGCCAGCAGGGCAAGGGACAGGGGGGACACTGAAGCTTTCTTT. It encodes CASRARDRGDTEAFF. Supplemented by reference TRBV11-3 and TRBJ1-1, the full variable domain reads EAGVVQSPRYKIIEKKQPVAFWCNPISGHNTLYWYLQNLGQGPELLIRYENEEAVDDSQLPKDRFSAERLKGVDSTLKIQPAELGDSAVYLCASRARDRGDTEAFFGQGTRLTVV.

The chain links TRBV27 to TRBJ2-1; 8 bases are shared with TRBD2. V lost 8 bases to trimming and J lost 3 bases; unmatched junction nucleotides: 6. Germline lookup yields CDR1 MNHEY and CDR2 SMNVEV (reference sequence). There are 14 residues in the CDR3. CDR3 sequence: CASFGLAGYNEQFF. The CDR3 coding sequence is TGTGCCAGCTTTGGGCTAGCGGGCTACAATGAGCAGTTCTTC.

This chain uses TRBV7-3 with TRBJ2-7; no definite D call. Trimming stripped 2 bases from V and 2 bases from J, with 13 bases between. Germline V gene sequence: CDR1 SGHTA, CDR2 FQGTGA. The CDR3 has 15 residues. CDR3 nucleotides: TGTGCCAGCAGCTTAGGGCTCGTAACCCCCTACGAGCAGTACTTC. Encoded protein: CASSLGLVTPYEQYF.

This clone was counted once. The CDR3 protein is CASSNRLAEYNEQFF. The CDR3 DNA reads TGTGCCAGCAGCAACAGACTAGCGGAATACAATGAGCAGTTCTTC. The chain links TRBV6-2 or TRBV6-3 to TRBJ2-1, with 9 bases fitting TRBD2. The CDR3 is 15 amino acids. Germline V gene lookup returns CDR1 MNHEY and CDR2 SVGEGT. Trimming removed 6 bases from V and 4 bases from J; junction bases left unmatched: 7.

In DNA, the CDR3 is TGCAGCGTTGATAGACAGGGGCGGGGAGACTATGGCTACACCTTC. Protein: CSVDRQGRGDYGYTF. The chain recombines TRBV29-1 with TRBJ1-2, with 8 positions matching TRBD1. CDR3 length equals 15 residues. Germline CDR1 SQVTM, CDR2 ANQGSEA. With V trimmed by 3 bases and J by 3 bases, 9 bases remained unmatched. Variable domain in full (rest from reference TRBV29-1 and TRBJ1-2): SAVISQKPSRDICQRGTSLTIQCQVDSQVTMMFWYRQQPGQSLTLIATANQGSEATYESGFVIDKFPISRPNLTFSTLTVSNMSPEDSSIYLCSVDRQGRGDYGYTFGSGTRLTVV.

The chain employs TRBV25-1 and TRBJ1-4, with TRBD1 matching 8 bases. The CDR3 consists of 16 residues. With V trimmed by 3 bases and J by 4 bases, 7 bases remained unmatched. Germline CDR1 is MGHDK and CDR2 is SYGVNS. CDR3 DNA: TGTGCCAGCAGTGATCACGGACAGGGACTTAATGAAAAACTGTTTTTT. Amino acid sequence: CASSDHGQGLNEKLFF.

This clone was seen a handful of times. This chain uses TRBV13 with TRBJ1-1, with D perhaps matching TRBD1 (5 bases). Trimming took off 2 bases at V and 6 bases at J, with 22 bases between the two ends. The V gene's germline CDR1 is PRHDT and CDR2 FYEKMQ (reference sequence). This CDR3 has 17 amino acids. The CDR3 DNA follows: TGTGCCAGCAGCTTATCAAACGAATGGGTTGGGGCTGCTGAAGCTTTCTTT. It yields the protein CASSLSNEWVGAAEAFF.

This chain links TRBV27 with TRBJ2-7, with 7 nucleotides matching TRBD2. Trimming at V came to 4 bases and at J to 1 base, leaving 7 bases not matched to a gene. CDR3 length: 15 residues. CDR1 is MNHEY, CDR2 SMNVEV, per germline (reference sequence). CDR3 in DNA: TGTGCCAGCAGTTCTCTAGCGGACGTATCCTACGAGCAGTACTTC. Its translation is CASSSLADVSYEQYF.